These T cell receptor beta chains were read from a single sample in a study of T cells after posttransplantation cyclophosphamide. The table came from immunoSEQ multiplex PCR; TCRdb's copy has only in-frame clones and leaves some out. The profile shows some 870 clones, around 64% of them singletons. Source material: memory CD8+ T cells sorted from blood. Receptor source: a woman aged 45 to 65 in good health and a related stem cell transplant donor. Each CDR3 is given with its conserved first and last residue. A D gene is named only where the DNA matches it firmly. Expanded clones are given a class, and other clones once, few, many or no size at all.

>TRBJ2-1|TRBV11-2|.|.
TGTGCCAGCAGCTCCCCCCCTGCGGGATCCAATGAGCAGTTCTTC
CASSSPPAGSNEQFF
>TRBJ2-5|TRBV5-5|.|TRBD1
TGTGCCAGCAGCACGGACAGGGAACAAGAGACCCAGTACTTC
CASSTDREQETQYF
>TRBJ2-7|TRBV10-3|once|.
TGTGCCATCAGGGACAGCGCAAGCTCCTACGAGCAGTACTTC
CAIRDSASSYEQYF
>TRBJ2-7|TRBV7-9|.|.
TGTGCCAGCAGCTTACCCCAGGGGCACGAGCAGTACTTC
CASSLPQGHEQYF
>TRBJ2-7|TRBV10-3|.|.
TGTGCCATCAGTTTGGACAAAACCTACGAGCAGTACTTC
CAISLDKTYEQYF
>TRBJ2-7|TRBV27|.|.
TGTGCCGCCCGGGGGGCTAACTACGAGCAGTACTTC
CAARGANYEQYF
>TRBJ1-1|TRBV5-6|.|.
TGTGCCAGCAGCGTCCCGGGTGAGAACACTGAAGCTTTCTTT
CASSVPGENTEAFF
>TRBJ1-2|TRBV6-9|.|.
TGTGCCAGCAGTACCGCAGCGACTTACGGAAAGACCTATGGCTACACCTTC
CASSTAATYGKTYGYTF
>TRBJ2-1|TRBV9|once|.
TGTGCCAGCAGCGTACGCGTCGAGGGTTATGAGCAGTTCTTC
CASSVRVEGYEQFF
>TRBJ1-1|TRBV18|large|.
TGTGCCAGCTCACTCTCCCAGGGCGGGGACACTGAAGCTTTCTTT
CASSLSQGGDTEAFF
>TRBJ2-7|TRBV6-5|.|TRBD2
TGTGCCAGCAGCCACACTAGCGGGGTCACCTACGAGCAGTACTTC
CASSHTSGVTYEQYF
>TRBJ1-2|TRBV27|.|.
TGTGCCAGCAGTTTTACCGGGAACGGCTACACCTTC
CASSFTGNGYTF
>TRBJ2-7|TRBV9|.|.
TGTGCCAGCAGCCTAGAAGGGACACCGTACGAGCAGTACTTC
CASSLEGTPYEQYF
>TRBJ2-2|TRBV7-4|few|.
TGTGCCAGCAGCCCCCTGAGCGGGACACCTTCCTACACCGGGGAGCTGTTTTTT
CASSPLSGTPSYTGELFF
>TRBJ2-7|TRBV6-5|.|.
TGTGCCAGCACCCTTATAGGGCAGGGCGGAGAGCAGTACTTC
CASTLIGQGGEQYF
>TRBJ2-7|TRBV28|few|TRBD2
TGTGCCAGCAGTTCCCTATCTAGCGGGAATATGTACGAGCAGTACTTC
CASSSLSSGNMYEQYF
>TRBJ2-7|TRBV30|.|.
TGTGCCTGGTCTGGGGGCGGGAGTCCTGACGAGCAGTACTTC
CAWSGGGSPDEQYF
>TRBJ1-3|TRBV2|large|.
TGTGCCAGCAGCGCGGGACTAGGAAACACCATATATTTT
CASSAGLGNTIYF
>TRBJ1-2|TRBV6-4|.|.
TGTGCCAGCAGTGACACGGCCCAGGGCTTATGGGGCTACACCTTC
CASSDTAQGLWGYTF
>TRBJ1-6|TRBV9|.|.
TGTGCCAGCAGCTCTGATGGAGACAGCTCCTATAATTCACCCCTCCACTTT
CASSSDGDSSYNSPLHF
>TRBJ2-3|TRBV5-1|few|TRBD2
TGCGCCAGCAGCTTGAGGTGGCGGGGGGGTCCGGATACGCAGTATTTT
CASSLRWRGGPDTQYF
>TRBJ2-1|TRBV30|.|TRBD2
TGTGCCTGGCGCGGGAGGGGGGTTGAGCAGTTCTTC
CAWRGRGVEQFF
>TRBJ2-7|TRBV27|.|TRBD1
TGTGCCAGCAGTTTAGGTGGACAGGGGGCGCGTGAGCAGTACTTC
CASSLGGQGAREQYF
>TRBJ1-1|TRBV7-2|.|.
TGTGCCAGCAGCTTGGGGGGAGATGAAGCTTTCTTT
CASSLGGDEAFF
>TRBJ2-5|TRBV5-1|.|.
TGCGCCAGCAGCTTGCGGGGAGGAACGTTGGAGACCCAGTACTTC
CASSLRGGTLETQYF
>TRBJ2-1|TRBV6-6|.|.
TGTGCCAGCAGTTACCCCGCAGCGCCCGCCTACAATGAGCAGTTCTTC
CASSYPAAPAYNEQFF
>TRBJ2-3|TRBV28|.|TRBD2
TGTGCCAGCAGCCCCGCATGGGGGGGTAACACAGATACGCAGTATTTT
CASSPAWGGNTDTQYF
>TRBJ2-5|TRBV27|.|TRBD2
TGTGCCAGCAGTTTAAAACTGGGCGGGAGCCCCCTTGAAGAGACCCAGTACTTC
CASSLKLGGSPLEETQYF
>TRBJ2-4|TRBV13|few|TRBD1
TGTGCCAGCAGCACCAGACAGGGTGAGATTCAGTACTTC
CASSTRQGEIQYF
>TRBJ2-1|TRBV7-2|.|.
TGTGCCAGCAGTTACCCGTCAGGCGGGGGCGCGTCCTACAATGAGCAGTTCTTC
CASSYPSGGGASYNEQFF
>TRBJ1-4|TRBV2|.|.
TGTGCCAGCACTAGGGACACTTCAACTAATGAAAAACTGTTTTTT
CASTRDTSTNEKLFF
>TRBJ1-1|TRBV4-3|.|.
TGCGCCAGCAGCCAACCTGGACAGACTCGAGAAGCTTTCTTT
CASSQPGQTREAFF
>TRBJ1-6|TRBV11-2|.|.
TGTGCCAGCAGCTTTTTTGGGCACCTGGTAGATAATTCACCCCTCCACTTT
CASSFFGHLVDNSPLHF
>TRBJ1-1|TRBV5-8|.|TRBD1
TGTGCCAGCAGCTTGCGGACAGGGCATGAAGCTTTCTTT
CASSLRTGHEAFF
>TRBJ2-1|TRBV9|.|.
TGTGCCAGCAGCGTAATAGACTACAATGAGCAGTTCTTC
CASSVIDYNEQFF
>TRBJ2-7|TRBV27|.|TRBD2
TGTGCCAGCGCATGGGGCGGGAGGGCGGAGCAGTACTTC
CASAWGGRAEQYF
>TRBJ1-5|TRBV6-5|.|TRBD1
TGTGCCAGCAGTTACGGCAGGGGGGAGAATCAGCCCCAGCATTTT
CASSYGRGENQPQHF
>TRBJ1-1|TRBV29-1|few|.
TGCAGCGTTGCCCCCAACGGGGGGGAAGCTTTCTTT
CSVAPNGGEAFF
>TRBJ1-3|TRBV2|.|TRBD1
TGTGCCAGCAGTGAGACCGGGACAGGGGGAAGAAACACCATATATTTT
CASSETGTGGRNTIYF
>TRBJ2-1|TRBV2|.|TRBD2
TGTGCCAGCAGTGAGTGGGCGGGAGGGGACGGTGAGCAGTTCTTC
CASSEWAGGDGEQFF